Ten or more counts support the clone carrying this T cell receptor (beta chain). The V gene lost 0 bases and the J gene lost 3 bases, with 11 bases spanning the gap. This CDR3 is built from 15 residues. Germline V gene sequence: CDR1 SGDLS, CDR2 YYNGEE. The cDNA was produced through 5'RACE with 10-nucleotide random UMIs. TCRdb used MiXCR to reprocess the 5' RACE reads, holding one entry per CDR3 protein. The sample records roughly 62,000 distinct CDR3 sequences, approximately 4.6% being singletons. The data were taken from a study of neurological immune-mediated disorders. Unsorted libraries came from 2 million PBMCs stored at -80 °C.

The chain employs TRBV9 and TRBJ2-3, with D hard to call. The sample was PBMCs. The sequence was obtained from a woman aged 45-65 years with multiple sclerosis. As DNA, the CDR3 is TGTGCCAGCAGCGTAGGGCTGTTAGGGACAGATACGCAGTATTTT. Translation: CASSVGLLGTDTQYF.